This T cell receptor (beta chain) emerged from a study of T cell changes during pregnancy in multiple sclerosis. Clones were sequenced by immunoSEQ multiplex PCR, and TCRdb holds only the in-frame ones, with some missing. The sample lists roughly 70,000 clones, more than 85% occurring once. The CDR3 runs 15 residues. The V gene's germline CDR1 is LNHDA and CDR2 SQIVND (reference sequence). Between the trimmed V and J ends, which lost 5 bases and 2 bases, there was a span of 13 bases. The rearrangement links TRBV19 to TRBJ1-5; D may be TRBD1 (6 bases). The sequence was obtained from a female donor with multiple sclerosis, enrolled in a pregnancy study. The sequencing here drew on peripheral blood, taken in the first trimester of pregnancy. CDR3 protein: CASSGQPGGNQPQHF. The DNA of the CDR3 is TGTGCCAGTAGTGGACAGCCGGGTGGCAATCAGCCCCAGCATTTT.